This T cell receptor beta chain originates from a study of blood T cell repertoires in COVID-19. Study-wide context: COVID-19 samples from acute and convalescent phases originated in the United States, Italy and Spain.

Study processing details: Amplification of reference gene primers was used by the study to estimate nucleated cell counts. Some clones are missing from TCRdb's copy, which holds only in-frame ones; the method was immunoSEQ multiplex PCR. D and trimming come from the DNA, and the V and J calls and clone size come from that table. The sample holds some 320,000 clones; roughly 85% are singletons and the top ten take approximately 7.5%. The CDR3 has 17 amino acids. Trimming removed 1 base from V and 7 bases from J; junction bases left unmatched: 11. Germline assignment: CDR1 SGHAT and CDR2 FQNNGV. Sequences were obtained from peripheral blood. The chain carries TRBV11-2 and TRBJ1-2, with TRBD1 identical over 11 bases. The clonotype originates from a human donor in a cohort sampled during active COVID-19. CDR3 residues: CASSLVPGQGGERGYTF. The CDR3, as DNA: TGTGCCAGCAGCTTAGTACCGGGACAGGGGGGCGAACGTGGCTACACCTTC. The variable domain in full, completed from reference TRBV11-2 and TRBJ1-2, reads EAGVAQSPRYKIIEKRQSVAFWCNPISGHATLYWYQQILGQGPKLLIQFQNNGVVDDSQLPKDRFSAERLKGVDSTLKIQPAKLEDSAVYLCASSLVPGQGGERGYTFGSGTRLTVV.